Sequencing of this T cell receptor (beta chain) was carried out in a study of blood T cell repertoires in COVID-19. Sequencing was performed with immunoSEQ multiplex PCR; in TCRdb, only in-frame clones are kept and a portion is missing. The table shows about 200,000 clones, with roughly 80% occurring only once. Only a few counts were recorded for this clone. Trimming at V came to 3 bases and at J to 1 base, leaving 4 bases not matched to a gene. The CDR3 is 16 residues long. Germline V gene data show CDR1 as MDHEN and CDR2 as SYDVKM. Sample: PBMCs or T cells enriched from blood (not recorded which). The J gene is TRBJ2-2, the V gene TRBV28; 8 nucleotides match TRBD1. The origin of this receptor is a woman aged 45-65 years who had been exposed to COVID-19. CDR3 nucleotides: TGTGCCAGCAGTTTGAGTGGGACAGGGAACACCGGGGAGCTGTTTTTT. Encoded protein: CASSLSGTGNTGELFF.